The clone carrying this T cell receptor (beta chain) came up many times. This sample was taken from a study of blood T cells in healthy people across ages. A second PCR, run for about 7 to 11 cycles, used a sample-barcoded 5' primer plus a J-beta primer mix. Using its own MiXCR run on the 5' RACE reads, TCRdb lists one record per CDR3 protein. The sample yields roughly 800,000 distinct CDR3 sequences, roughly 64% seen once. Every donor contributed ten milliliters of peripheral blood by blood draw. This receptor was taken from a man aged 25-45 years in good health. Sequencing was carried out using blood.

CDR3 nucleotides: TGTGCCAGCAGCTTCATACAGGGGGCGGCGGAGACCCAGTACTTC. This gives the protein CASSFIQGAAETQYF. This chain connects TRBV5-8 to TRBJ2-5; 9 bases fit TRBD1. V was pared by 2 bases and J by 5 bases, with 7 bases of the junction left unmatched. The CDR3 totals 15 residues. The germline gives CDR1 SGHTS, CDR2 YDEGEE.